This T cell receptor beta chain derives from a study of T cells after yellow fever vaccination. Background on the study: SMART-Seq v4 Ultra Low Input served to prepare low-cell-number fractions. Study-wide results and caveats: Researchers cautioned that FACS-sorted repertoires could harbor abundant clonotypes contaminating from the bulk population.

A universal primer site and UMIs were added as TCR cDNA was made by 5'RACE template switching. In TCRdb, the 5' RACE reads were re-called with MiXCR into one record per CDR3 protein. The top ten clones hold about 16% of a sample with hundreds of thousands of distinct CDR3 sequences, 10% to 15% of them seen once. This CDR3 is 15 amino acids long. The V end was cut by 5 bases, the J end by 4 bases, with 17 bases between. In germline, CDR1 is DFQATT, CDR2 SNEGSKA (reference sequence). As for this clonotype: Antigen specificity is unknown.

The receptor was isolated from a man aged 30 to 45 who received the YFV17D yellow fever vaccine. The rearrangement uses TRBV20-1 and TRBJ2-2; possibly TRBD1 for D (6 bases). The sequencing used PBMCs, collected on the day of the yellow fever booster vaccination. CDR3 sequence (DNA): TGCAGTGCTGGACGGACAGTTGGGCTCACCGGGGAGCTGTTTTTT. It yields the protein CSAGRTVGLTGELFF.